The entry below gives a single T cell receptor (beta chain) sequence along with its context. CDR1 SGHRS and CDR2 YFSETQ come from the germline V gene. The CDR3 has 15 residues. V shed 5 bases, J shed 1 base, and the junction held 6 bases outside the gene matches. The assay was immunoSEQ multiplex PCR, and TCRdb's table has in-frame clones only and misses some. This table has 250,000 to 350,000 clones, around 90% appearing once. This sample was taken from a study of blood T cell repertoires in COVID-19. This chain joins TRBV5-1 and TRBJ2-5, with 9 bases that match TRBD1. This receptor was identified in a man aged 55-75 years who had recovered from COVID-19. The sequenced sample was PBMCs or T cells enriched from blood (not recorded which). The CDR3 protein is CASRTGQGPQETQYF. DNA for the CDR3: TGCGCCAGCAGGACGGGACAGGGCCCCCAAGAGACCCAGTACTTC. Full variable domain (outside the CDR3, taken from reference TRBV5-1 and TRBJ2-5): KAGVTQTPRYLIKTRGQQVTLSCSPISGHRSVSWYQQTPGQGLQFLFEYFSETQRNKGNFPGRFSGRQFSNSRSEMNVSTLELGDSALYLCASRTGQGPQETQYFGPGTRLLVL.